The T cell receptor (beta chain) described here comes from a study of blood T cell repertoires in COVID-19. TCRdb's table, derived via immunoSEQ multiplex PCR, lists solely in-frame clones and lacks some. The table records 150,000 or so clones, 87% of them present only once. Individuals drawn from around 24 US areas were about 18 to 90 years old. Grouping used clinical history reported by participants in a survey and questionnaire. During the 2 weeks before they entered the study, exposed participants had met someone with a PCR-confirmed or clinician-diagnosed COVID-19 case. This CDR3 comprises 16 residues. Trimming cost V 0 bases and J 0 bases, with 9 bases left between them. From germline, CDR1 is LNHNV and CDR2 YYDKDF (reference sequence).

This receptor was taken from a woman aged 40 to 49 who had been exposed to COVID-19. Sequencing was carried out using PBMCs or T cells enriched from blood (not recorded which). The chain recombines TRBV15 with TRBJ1-3; TRBD1 is a possible D gene (5 bases). This CDR3 reads CATSRDGATSGNTIYF. CDR3 coding DNA: TGTGCCACCAGCAGAGATGGGGCTACCTCTGGAAACACCATATATTTT.